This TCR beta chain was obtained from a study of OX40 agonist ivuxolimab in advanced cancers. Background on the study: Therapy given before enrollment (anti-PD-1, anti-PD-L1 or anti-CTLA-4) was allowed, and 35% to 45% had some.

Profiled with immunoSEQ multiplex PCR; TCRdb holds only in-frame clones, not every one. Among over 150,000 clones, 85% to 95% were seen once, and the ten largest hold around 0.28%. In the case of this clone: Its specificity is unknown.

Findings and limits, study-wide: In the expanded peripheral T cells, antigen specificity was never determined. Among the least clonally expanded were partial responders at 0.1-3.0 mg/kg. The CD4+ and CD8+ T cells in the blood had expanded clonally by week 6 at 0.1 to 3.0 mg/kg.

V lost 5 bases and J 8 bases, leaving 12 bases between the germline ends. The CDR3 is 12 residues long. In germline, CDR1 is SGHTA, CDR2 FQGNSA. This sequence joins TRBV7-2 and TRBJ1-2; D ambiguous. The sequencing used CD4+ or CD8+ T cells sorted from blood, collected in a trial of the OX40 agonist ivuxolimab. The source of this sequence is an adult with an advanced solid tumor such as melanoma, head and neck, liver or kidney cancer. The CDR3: CASSLREAGYTF. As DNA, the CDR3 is TGTGCCAGCAGCCTTAGGGAGGCCGGCTACACCTTC.